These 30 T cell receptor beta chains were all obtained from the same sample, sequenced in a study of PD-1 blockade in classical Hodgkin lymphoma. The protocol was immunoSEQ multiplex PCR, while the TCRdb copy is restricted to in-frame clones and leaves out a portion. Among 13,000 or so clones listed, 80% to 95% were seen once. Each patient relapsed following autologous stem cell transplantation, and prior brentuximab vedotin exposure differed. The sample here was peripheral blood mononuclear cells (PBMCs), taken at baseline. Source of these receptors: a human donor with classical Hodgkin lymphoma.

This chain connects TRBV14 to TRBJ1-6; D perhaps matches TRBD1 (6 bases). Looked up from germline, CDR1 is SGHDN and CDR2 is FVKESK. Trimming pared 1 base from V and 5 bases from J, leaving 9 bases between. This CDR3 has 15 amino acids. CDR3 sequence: CASSQVTGNNSPLHF. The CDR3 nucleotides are TGTGCCAGCAGCCAAGTAACAGGGAATAATTCACCCCTCCACTTT.

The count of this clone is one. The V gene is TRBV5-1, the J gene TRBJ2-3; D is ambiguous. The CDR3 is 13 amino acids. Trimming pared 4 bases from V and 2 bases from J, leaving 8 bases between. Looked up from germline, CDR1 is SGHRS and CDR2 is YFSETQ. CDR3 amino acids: CASSNDFTDTQYF. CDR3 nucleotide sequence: TGCGCCAGCAGCAATGACTTCACAGATACGCAGTATTTT.

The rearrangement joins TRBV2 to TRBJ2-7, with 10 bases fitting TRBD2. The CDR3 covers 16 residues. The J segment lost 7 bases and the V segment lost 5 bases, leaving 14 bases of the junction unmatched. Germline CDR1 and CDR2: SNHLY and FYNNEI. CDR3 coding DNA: TGTGCCAGCAGTCCTATCTCTAGCGGGGGCCTTCGGGAGCAGTACTTC. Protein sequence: CASSPISSGGLREQYF.

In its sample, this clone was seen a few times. The CDR3 sequence is CASRLSESNTEAFF. For the CDR3, the DNA is TGTGCCAGCAGGCTGAGCGAGTCGAACACTGAAGCTTTCTTT. J is TRBJ1-1 and V is TRBV7-6; D is ambiguous. The CDR3 length is 14 residues. The V gene's germline CDR1 is SGHVS and CDR2 FNYEAQ. Deletions cut 6 bases from V and 1 base from J, with 12 bases between.

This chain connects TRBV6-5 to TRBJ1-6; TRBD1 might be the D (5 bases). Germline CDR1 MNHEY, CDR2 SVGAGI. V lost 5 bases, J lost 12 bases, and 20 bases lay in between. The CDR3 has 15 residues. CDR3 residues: CASSRTHRVVGPLHF. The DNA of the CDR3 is TGTGCCAGCAGTAGGACACATAGGGTTGTAGGACCCCTCCACTTT.

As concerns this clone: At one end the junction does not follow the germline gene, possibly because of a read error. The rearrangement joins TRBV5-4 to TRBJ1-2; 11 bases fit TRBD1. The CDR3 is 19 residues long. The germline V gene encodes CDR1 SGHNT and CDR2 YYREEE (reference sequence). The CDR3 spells CASSPGDRGSPSISYRYTF. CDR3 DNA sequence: TGTGCCAGCAGCCCAGGGGACAGGGGGTCGCCGTCCATATCCTATCGCTACACCTTC.

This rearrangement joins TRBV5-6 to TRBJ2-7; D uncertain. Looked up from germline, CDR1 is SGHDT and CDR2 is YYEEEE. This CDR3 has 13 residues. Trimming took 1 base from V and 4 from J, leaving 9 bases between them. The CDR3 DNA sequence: TGTGCCAGCAGCTTGTTCCAGCTATACGAGCAGTACTTC. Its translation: CASSLFQLYEQYF.

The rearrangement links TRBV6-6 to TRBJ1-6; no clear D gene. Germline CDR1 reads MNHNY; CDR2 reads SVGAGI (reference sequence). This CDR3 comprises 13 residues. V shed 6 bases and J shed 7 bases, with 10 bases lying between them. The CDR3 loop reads CASSSSINSPLHF. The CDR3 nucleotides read TGTGCCAGCAGCAGCAGTATCAATTCACCCCTCCACTTT.

The CDR3 here is CAAQGAGPDTQYF. For the CDR3, the DNA is TGTGCCGCCCAGGGGGCAGGGCCAGATACGCAGTATTTT. V usage is TRBV5-4 and J usage is TRBJ2-3; 8 bases match TRBD1. Germline CDR1 SGHNT, CDR2 YYREEE (reference sequence). V lost 10 bases and J lost 4; bases outside the gene matches: 8. This CDR3 is built from 13 residues.

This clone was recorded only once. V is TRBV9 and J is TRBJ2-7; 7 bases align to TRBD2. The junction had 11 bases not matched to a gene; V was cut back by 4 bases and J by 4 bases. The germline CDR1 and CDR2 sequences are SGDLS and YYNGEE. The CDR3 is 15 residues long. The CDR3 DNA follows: TGTGCCAGCAGCCCGAAAGGGACTACTATTTACGAGCAGTACTTC. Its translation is CASSPKGTTIYEQYF.

This CDR3 is CASSFNPNRDMNTEAFF. CDR3 DNA: TGCGCCAGCAGCTTTAACCCTAACAGAGACATGAACACTGAAGCTTTCTTT. The rearrangement joins TRBV5-1 to TRBJ1-1; no clear D. The CDR3 consists of 17 residues. V shed 2 bases and J shed 0 bases, with 17 bases lying between them. Germline-derived CDR1 and CDR2 are SGHRS and YFSETQ. The full variable domain, with the rest looked up from reference TRBV5-1 and TRBJ1-1, is KAGVTQTPRYLIKTRGQQVTLSCSPISGHRSVSWYQQTPGQGLQFLFEYFSETQRNKGNFPGRFSGRQFSNSRSEMNVSTLELGDSALYLCASSFNPNRDMNTEAFFGQGTRLTVV.

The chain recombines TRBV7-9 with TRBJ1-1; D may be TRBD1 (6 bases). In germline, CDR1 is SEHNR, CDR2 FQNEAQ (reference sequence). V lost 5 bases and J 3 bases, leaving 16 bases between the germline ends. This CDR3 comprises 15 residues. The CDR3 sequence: CASSPLQGRYTEAFF. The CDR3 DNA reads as TGTGCCAGCAGCCCCCTCCAGGGGAGGTACACTGAAGCTTTCTTT.

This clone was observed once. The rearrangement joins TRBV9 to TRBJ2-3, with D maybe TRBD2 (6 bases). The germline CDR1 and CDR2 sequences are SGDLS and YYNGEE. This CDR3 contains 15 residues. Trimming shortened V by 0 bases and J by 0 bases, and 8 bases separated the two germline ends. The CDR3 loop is CASSVGGVSTDTQYF. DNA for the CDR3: TGTGCCAGCAGCGTAGGCGGGGTTAGCACAGATACGCAGTATTTT.

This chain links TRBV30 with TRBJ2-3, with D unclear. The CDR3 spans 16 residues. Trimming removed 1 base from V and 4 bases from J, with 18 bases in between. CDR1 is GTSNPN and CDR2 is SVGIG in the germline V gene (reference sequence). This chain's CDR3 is CAWSEVGLRRADTQYF. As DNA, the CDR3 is TGTGCCTGGAGTGAAGTGGGCCTGCGGCGCGCAGATACGCAGTATTTT.

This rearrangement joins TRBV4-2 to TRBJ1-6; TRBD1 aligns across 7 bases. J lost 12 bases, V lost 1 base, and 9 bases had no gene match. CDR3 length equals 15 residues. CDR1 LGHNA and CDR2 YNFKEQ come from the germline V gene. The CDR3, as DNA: TGTGCCAGCAGCCAAGTGAAGGGGGCAGACGGACCCCTCCACTTT. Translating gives CASSQVKGADGPLHF.

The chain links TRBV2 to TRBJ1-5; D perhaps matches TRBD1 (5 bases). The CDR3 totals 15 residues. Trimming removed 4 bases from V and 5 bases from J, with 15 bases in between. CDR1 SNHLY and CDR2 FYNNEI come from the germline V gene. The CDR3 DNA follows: TGTGCCAGCAGTGCATCGGCGGGGGGTCATCAGCCCCAGCATTTT. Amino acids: CASSASAGGHQPQHF.

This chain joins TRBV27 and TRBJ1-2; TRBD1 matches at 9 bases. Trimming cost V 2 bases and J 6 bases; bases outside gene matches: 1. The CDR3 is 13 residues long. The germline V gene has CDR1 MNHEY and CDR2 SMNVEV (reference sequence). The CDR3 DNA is TGTGCCAGCAGTTTAACAGGGGGCGATGGCTACACCTTC. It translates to CASSLTGGDGYTF.

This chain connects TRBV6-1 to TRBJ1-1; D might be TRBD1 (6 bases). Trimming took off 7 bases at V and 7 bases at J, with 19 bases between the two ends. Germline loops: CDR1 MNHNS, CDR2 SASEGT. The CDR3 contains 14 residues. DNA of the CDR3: TGTGCCAGCATAATCAACCCAGGGGCCATTGAAGCTTTCTTT. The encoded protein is CASIINPGAIEAFF.

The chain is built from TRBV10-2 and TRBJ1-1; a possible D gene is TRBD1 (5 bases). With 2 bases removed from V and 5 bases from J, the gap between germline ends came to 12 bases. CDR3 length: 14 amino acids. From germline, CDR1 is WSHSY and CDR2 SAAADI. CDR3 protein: CASSEQGRVTEAFF. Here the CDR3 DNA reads TGCGCCAGCAGTGAGCAGGGAAGGGTAACTGAAGCTTTCTTT.

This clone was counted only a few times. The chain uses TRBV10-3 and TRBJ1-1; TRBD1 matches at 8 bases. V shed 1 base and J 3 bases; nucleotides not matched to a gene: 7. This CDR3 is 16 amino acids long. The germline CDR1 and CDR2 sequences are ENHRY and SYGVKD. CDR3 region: CAISEFTGGLDTEAFF. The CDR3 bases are TGTGCCATCAGTGAGTTTACAGGGGGTCTGGACACTGAAGCTTTCTTT.

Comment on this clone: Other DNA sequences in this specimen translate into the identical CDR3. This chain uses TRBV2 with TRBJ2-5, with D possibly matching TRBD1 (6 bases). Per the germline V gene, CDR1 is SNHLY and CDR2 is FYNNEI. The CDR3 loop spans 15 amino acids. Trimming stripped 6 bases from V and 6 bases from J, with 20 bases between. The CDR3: CASSKPLTGIQTQYF. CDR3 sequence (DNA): TGTGCCAGCAGCAAACCCCTGACAGGCATTCAGACCCAGTACTTC.

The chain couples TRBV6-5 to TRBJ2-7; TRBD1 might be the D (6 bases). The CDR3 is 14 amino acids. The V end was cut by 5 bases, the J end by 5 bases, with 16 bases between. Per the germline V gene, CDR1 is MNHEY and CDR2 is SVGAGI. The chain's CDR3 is CASSHARGFHEQYF. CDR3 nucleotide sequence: TGTGCCAGCAGTCACGCCAGGGGTTTCCACGAGCAGTACTTC.

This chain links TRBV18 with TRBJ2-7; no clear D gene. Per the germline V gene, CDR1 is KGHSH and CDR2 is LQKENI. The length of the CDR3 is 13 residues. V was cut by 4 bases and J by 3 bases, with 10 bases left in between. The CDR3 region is CASSLEKDYEQYF. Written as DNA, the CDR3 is TGTGCCAGCTCACTGGAGAAGGACTACGAGCAGTACTTC. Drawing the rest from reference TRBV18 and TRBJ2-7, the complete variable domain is NAGVMQNPRHLVRRRGQEARLRCSPMKGHSHVYWYRQLPEEGLKFMVYLQKENIIDESGMPKERFSAEFPKEGPSILRIQQVVRGDSAAYFCASSLEKDYEQYFGPGTRLTVT.

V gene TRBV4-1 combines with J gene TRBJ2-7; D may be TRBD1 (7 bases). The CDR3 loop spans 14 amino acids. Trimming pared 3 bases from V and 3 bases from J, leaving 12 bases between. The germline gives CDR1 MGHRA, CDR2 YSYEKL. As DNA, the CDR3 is TGCGCCAGCAGCCAGGCGGGACAGAACTACGAGCAGTACTTC. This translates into CASSQAGQNYEQYF.

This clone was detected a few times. In DNA, the CDR3 is TGCAGCGTAGTGACAACAACTAATGAAAAACTGTTTTTT. As protein: CSVVTTTNEKLFF. The V gene is TRBV29-1, the J gene TRBJ1-4; no reliable D call. This CDR3 is 13 amino acids long. Per germline, CDR1 SQVTM and CDR2 ANQGSEA. Trimming cost V 6 bases and J 0 bases, with 8 bases left between them.

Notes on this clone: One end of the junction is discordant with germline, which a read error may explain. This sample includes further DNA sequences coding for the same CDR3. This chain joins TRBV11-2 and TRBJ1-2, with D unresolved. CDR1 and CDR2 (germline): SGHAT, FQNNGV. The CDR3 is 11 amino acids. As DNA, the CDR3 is TGTGCCAGTAGCTTAGGCACGGACTACACCTTC. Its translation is CASSLGTDYTF.

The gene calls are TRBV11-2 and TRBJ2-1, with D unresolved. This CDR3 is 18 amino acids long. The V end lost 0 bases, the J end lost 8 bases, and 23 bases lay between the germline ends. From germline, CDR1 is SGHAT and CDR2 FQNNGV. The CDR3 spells CASSLDPAPDHMDDEQFF. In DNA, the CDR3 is TGTGCCAGCAGCTTAGATCCGGCCCCGGACCATATGGACGATGAGCAGTTCTTC.

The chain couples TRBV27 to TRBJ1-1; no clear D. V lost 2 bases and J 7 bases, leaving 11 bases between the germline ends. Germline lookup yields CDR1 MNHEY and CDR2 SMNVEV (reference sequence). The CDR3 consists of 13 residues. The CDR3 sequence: CASSLDQTVEAFF. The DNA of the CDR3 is TGTGCCAGCAGTTTAGATCAGACCGTTGAAGCTTTCTTT.

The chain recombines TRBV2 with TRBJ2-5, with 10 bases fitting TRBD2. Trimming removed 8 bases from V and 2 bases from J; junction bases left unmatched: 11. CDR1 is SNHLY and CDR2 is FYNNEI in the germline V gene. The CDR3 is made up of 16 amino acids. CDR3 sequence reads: CASSLGLAAPQETQYF. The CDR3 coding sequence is TGTGCCAGCTCGCTTGGACTAGCGGCACCTCAAGAGACCCAGTACTTC.

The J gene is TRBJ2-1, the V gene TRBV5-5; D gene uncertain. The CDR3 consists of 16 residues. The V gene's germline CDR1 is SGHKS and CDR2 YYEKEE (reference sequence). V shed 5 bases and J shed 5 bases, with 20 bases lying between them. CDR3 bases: TGTGCCAGCAGTTTTCTCCTAGGTGGCGGAAACAATGAGCAGTTCTTC. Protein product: CASSFLLGGGNNEQFF.